Listed below are T cell receptor beta chains from one sample, sequenced in a study of Ad26.COV2.S vaccination and SARS-CoV-2 variants. Measured with immunoSEQ multiplex PCR; TCRdb has only the in-frame clones, and not every one. Among a few hundred thousand clones listed, approximately 83% were seen once. The sample here was peripheral blood, taken in a trial of Ad26.COV2.S vaccine versus placebo. The receptors shown here come from a person between 18 and 59 years old who received the Ad26.COV2.S COVID-19 vaccine or a placebo. CDR3s include the opening cysteine and the closing phenylalanine or tryptophan. The D gene is left open where the match is weak. Size tells how often a clone was seen (once, few, many) or the class of an expanded clone, and some rows leave it out.

size | D | J | V | CDR3 | DNA
NA | NA | TRBJ1-1 | TRBV7-3 | CASSFGGRNTEAFF | TGTGCCAGCAGCTTCGGGGGGCGCAACACTGAAGCTTTCTTT
NA | NA | TRBJ1-3 | TRBV4-3 | CASSQDLVSGSGNTIYF | TGCGCCAGCAGCCAAGATCTTGTCTCAGGGAGCGGAAACACCATATATTTT
once | NA | TRBJ2-2 | TRBV30 | CAWSARGELFF | TGTGCCTGGAGTGCCCGGGGGGAGCTGTTTTTT
NA | NA | TRBJ2-5 | TRBV4-1 | CASSQVGRLETQYF | TGCGCCAGCAGCCAAGTGGGTAGGCTAGAGACCCAGTACTTC
NA | TRBD1 | TRBJ1-1 | TRBV18 | CASRGGQVWETEAFF | TGTGCCAGCCGAGGGGGACAGGTCTGGGAAACTGAAGCTTTCTTT
NA | NA | TRBJ1-1 | TRBV6-1 | CASSPQQGSVAFF | TGTGCCAGCAGTCCACAACAGGGAAGTGTGGCTTTCTTT
NA | TRBD1 | TRBJ2-1 | TRBV9 | CASSVGGTGPLNEQFF | TGTGCCAGCAGCGTAGGAGGGACAGGGCCCCTGAATGAGCAGTTCTTC
once | TRBD2 | TRBJ2-7 | TRBV7-2 | CASSLAGLAHEQYF | TGTGCCAGCAGCTTAGCCGGACTAGCCCACGAGCAGTACTTC
NA | TRBD2 | TRBJ2-3 | TRBV6-6 | CASRETSGSKDTQYF | TGTGCCAGCAGGGAGACTAGCGGGAGTAAAGATACGCAGTATTTT
NA | TRBD1 | TRBJ1-2 | TRBV3-1/TRBV3-2 | CASSLFRGLGYGYTF | TGTGCCAGCAGCCTATTCAGGGGGCTCGGCTATGGCTACACCTTC
NA | NA | TRBJ2-5 | TRBV5-6 | CASSSTSGPETQYF | TGTGCCAGCAGCTCCACTTCGGGACCAGAGACCCAGTACTTC
NA | NA | TRBJ2-3 | TRBV29-1 | CSVQPTTDTQYF | TGCAGCGTACAGCCTACCACAGATACGCAGTATTTT
NA | NA | TRBJ1-6 | TRBV9 | CASTRGVGSYNSPLHF | TGTGCCAGCACCAGAGGGGTAGGCTCCTATAATTCACCCCTCCACTTT
NA | TRBD1 | TRBJ1-2 | TRBV3-1/TRBV3-2 | CASSQTGVGYTF | TGTGCCAGCAGCCAGACAGGGGTTGGCTACACCTTC
NA | NA | TRBJ2-7 | TRBV10-3 | CAISEGHWSYEQYF | TGTGCCATCAGTGAAGGGCATTGGTCCTACGAGCAGTACTTC
NA | NA | TRBJ1-1 | TRBV5-1 | CASSAGTEAFF | TGCGCCAGCTCGGCGGGGACTGAAGCTTTCTTT
NA | NA | TRBJ1-6 | TRBV6-2/TRBV6-3 | CASSYPVGERDSPLHF | TGTGCCAGCAGTTACCCTGTTGGGGAACGCGATTCACCCCTCCACTTT
NA | NA | TRBJ1-1 | TRBV5-4 | CATMQQGVDTEAFF | TGTGCCACGATGCAACAGGGAGTAGACACTGAAGCTTTCTTT
NA | NA | TRBJ2-3 | TRBV19 | CASSNPSRADTQYF | TGTGCCAGTAGTAACCCGTCCCGAGCAGATACGCAGTATTTT
NA | NA | TRBJ1-6 | TRBV27 | CASSFRERPLHF | TGTGCCAGCAGTTTCAGGGAGAGACCCCTCCACTTT
NA | NA | TRBJ2-5 | TRBV5-6 | CASSLAETQYF | TGTGCCAGCAGCTTGGCGGAGACCCAGTACTTC
NA | TRBD1 | TRBJ2-2 | TRBV6-2/TRBV6-3 | CASSRGTWTGTGGELFF | TGTGCCAGCAGCCGCGGAACTTGGACAGGGACGGGCGGGGAGCTGTTTTTT
NA | NA | TRBJ2-3 | TRBV5-1 | CASSLASAGQNTDTQYF | TGCGCCAGCAGCTTGGCCAGTGCGGGACAGAACACAGATACGCAGTATTTT
few | TRBD1 | TRBJ2-5 | TRBV29-1 | CSGRRTGGGRETQYF | TGCAGCGGCCGTCGGACAGGGGGCGGGAGGGAGACCCAGTACTTC
NA | NA | TRBJ1-3 | TRBV4-2 | CASSQDGAVFSGNTIYF | TGTGCCAGCAGCCAAGATGGGGCCGTTTTCTCTGGAAACACCATATATTTT
NA | TRBD2 | TRBJ2-3 | TRBV6-5 | CASTASGSTDTQYF | TGTGCCAGCACGGCTAGCGGGAGCACAGATACGCAGTATTTT
NA | NA | TRBJ2-1 | TRBV2 | CASSEPMTHHEQFF | TGTGCCAGCAGTGAACCCATGACTCACCATGAGCAGTTCTTC
NA | NA | TRBJ2-1 | TRBV7-9 | CASSWGYLQEQFF | TGTGCCAGCAGCTGGGGGTATCTCCAGGAGCAGTTCTTC
NA | TRBD2 | TRBJ2-1 | TRBV5-4 | CASSLGGAGGYNEQFF | TGTGCCAGCAGCTTGGGGGGAGCGGGAGGTTACAATGAGCAGTTCTTC
NA | TRBD1 | TRBJ2-7 | TRBV4-1 | CASSQDRGQGKQYF | TGCGCCAGCAGCCAAGATAGGGGACAGGGAAAGCAGTACTTC